Following are 27 T cell receptor beta chains from one sample sequenced in a study of blood T cell repertoires in COVID-19. Some clones are missing from TCRdb's copy, which holds only in-frame ones; the method was immunoSEQ multiplex PCR. The sample has roughly 150,000 clones, roughly 82% seen once; the top ten hold 9.8%. Input material: peripheral blood. These receptors were obtained from a woman in her 50s with acute or convalescent COVID-19.

V usage is TRBV5-1 and J usage is TRBJ2-2; weak D call: TRBD1 (5 bases). V was clipped by 0 bases and J by 3 bases, with 9 bases between them. CDR1 is SGHRS and CDR2 is YFSETQ in the germline V gene. This CDR3 region has 15 residues. CDR3 sequence: CASSLGGSYTGELFF. The DNA of the CDR3 is TGCGCCAGCAGCTTGGGGGGCAGCTACACCGGGGAGCTGTTTTTT. Full variable domain (outside the CDR3, taken from reference TRBV5-1 and TRBJ2-2): KAGVTQTPRYLIKTRGQQVTLSCSPISGHRSVSWYQQTPGQGLQFLFEYFSETQRNKGNFPGRFSGRQFSNSRSEMNVSTLELGDSALYLCASSLGGSYTGELFFGEGSRLTVL.

The chain couples TRBV19 to TRBJ1-2, with no clear D. V was pared by 5 bases and J by 4 bases, with 8 bases between. From germline, CDR1 is LNHDA and CDR2 SQIVND (reference sequence). The length of the CDR3 is 12 residues. As DNA, the CDR3 is TGTGCCAGTAGTCCACCACTCTATGGCTACACCTTC. Encoded protein: CASSPPLYGYTF.

This chain links TRBV7-9 with TRBJ1-4; D is uncertain. The CDR3 contains 14 residues. The V gene's germline CDR1 is SEHNR and CDR2 FQNEAQ (reference sequence). V lost 0 bases to trimming and J lost 4 bases, with 6 bases between them. The CDR3: CASSLANINEKLFF. The CDR3 nucleotides are TGTGCCAGCAGCTTAGCCAACATTAATGAAAAACTGTTTTTT.

The chain combines TRBV30 with TRBJ2-1, with D possibly TRBD1 on 6 matching bases. Trimming left V 2 bases short and J 3 bases short, with 14 bases between. This CDR3 contains 15 residues. CDR1 is GTSNPN, CDR2 SVGIG, per germline (reference sequence). The CDR3 region is CAWSFIVGGYNEQFF. DNA of the CDR3: TGTGCCTGGAGTTTCATCGTAGGGGGCTACAATGAGCAGTTCTTC.

The chain combines TRBV1 with TRBJ2-7; the table names TRBD2, a call not compared with the DNA. TRBV1 counts as a pseudogene. The CDR3 length is 17 residues. The CDR3 here is CTSSQDRGGRAIYEQYF. CDR3 bases: TGCACCAGCAGCCAAGATCGGGGGGGTCGGGCAATCTACGAGCAGTACTTC.

This chain connects TRBV25-1 to TRBJ2-7, with 7 bases lining up with TRBD2. Trimming removed 4 bases from V and 3 bases from J; junction bases left unmatched: 6. The CDR3 spans 14 residues. Per the germline V gene, CDR1 is MGHDK and CDR2 is SYGVNS. CDR3 region: CASSGPGLYYEQYF. The CDR3 coding sequence is TGTGCCAGCAGTGGACCGGGACTATACTACGAGCAGTACTTC.

As concerns this clone: At one end the junction does not follow the germline gene, possibly because of a read error. The J gene is TRBJ2-3, the V gene TRBV23-1; TRBD1 might be the D (6 bases). TRBV23-1 is assigned to the ORF class and has an uncertain function. This CDR3 is built from 12 residues. This CDR3 is CASSHLGTIFPW. CDR3 bases: TGCGCCAGCAGTCATCTCGGGACAATTTTCCCCTGG.

This chain connects TRBV2 to TRBJ1-1; D unclear. CDR1 and CDR2 from the germline V gene are SNHLY and FYNNEI. The CDR3 has 12 amino acids. The V end was cut by 3 bases, the J end by 6 bases, with 8 bases between. CDR3 coding DNA: TGTGCCAGCAGTGATTTTCTTTCTGAAGCTTTCTTT. Encoded protein: CASSDFLSEAFF.

In regard to this clone: A read error may account for a junction end that differs from germline. In DNA form, the CDR3 reads TGTGCCAGCAGTGAAGGGACAGGGAGCTTC. Translation: CASSEGTGSF. The chain has TRBV6-1 and TRBJ1-2; TRBD1 agrees at 8 bases. Germline V gene lookup returns CDR1 MNHNS and CDR2 SASEGT. The CDR3 length is 10 residues.

This clone was seen once. The rearrangement links TRBV27 to TRBJ1-2; 7 positions agree with TRBD1. The CDR3 loop spans 13 amino acids. V dropped 5 bases and J dropped 6; count of bases not matched to a gene: 6. Per germline, CDR1 MNHEY and CDR2 SMNVEV (reference sequence). The CDR3 protein is CASSQYRGDGYTF. The CDR3 DNA follows: TGTGCCAGCAGTCAGTACAGGGGAGATGGCTACACCTTC.

The rearrangement joins TRBV27 to TRBJ2-1, with D tentatively TRBD2 (7 bases). Germline assignment: CDR1 MNHEY and CDR2 SMNVEV (reference sequence). V was pared by 7 bases and J by 5 bases, with 21 bases between. The CDR3 extends over 16 amino acids. CDR3: CASIPLVRGGNNEQFF. The CDR3 coding sequence is TGTGCCAGCATACCCCTCGTGAGGGGGGGAAACAATGAGCAGTTCTTC.

Concerning this clone itself: This specimen includes other DNA sequences encoding the same CDR3. V is TRBV3-1 (or the pseudogene TRBV3-2) and J is TRBJ1-2; the D is unclear. The CDR3 totals 12 residues. V was shortened by 0 bases and J by 8 bases, with 7 bases between the two germline ends. Germline V lookup: CDR1 LGHDT, CDR2 YNNKEL (reference sequence). CDR3: CASSQDRGGYTF. In DNA, the CDR3 is TGTGCCAGCAGCCAAGATCGAGGAGGCTACACCTTC.

The gene calls are TRBV29-1 and TRBJ2-3; 10 bases map to TRBD2. CDR1 and CDR2 (germline): SQVTM, ANQGSEA. After removal of 8 bases from V and 4 bases from J, the junction contained 12 bases not matched to a gene. The length of the CDR3 is 15 residues. CDR3 nucleotides: TGCAGCCCCCAGATAACTAGCGGGACTCCAGATACGCAGTATTTT. It translates to CSPQITSGTPDTQYF.

The chain has TRBV18 and TRBJ2-2, with D tentatively TRBD2 (5 bases). Germline V gives CDR1 KGHSH, CDR2 LQKENI. Trimming stripped 4 bases from V and 5 bases from J, with 11 bases between. The CDR3 sequence is 14 residues long. CDR3 bases: TGTGCCAGCTCACAGGGAGCAGGAACCGGGGAGCTGTTTTTT. It yields the protein CASSQGAGTGELFF.

V usage is TRBV5-1 and J usage is TRBJ2-5; 8 nucleotides line up with TRBD2. Germline values: CDR1 SGHRS, CDR2 YFSETQ. This CDR3 has 16 amino acids. J was trimmed by 3 bases and V by 4 bases; bases with no gene match: 11. In DNA, the CDR3 is TGCGCCAGCAGCCGTGGGGTAGCGGGGCTGGAAGAGACCCAGTACTTC. Amino acids: CASSRGVAGLEETQYF.

This chain links TRBV28 with TRBJ1-1; weak D call: TRBD1 (5 bases). Per germline, CDR1 MDHEN and CDR2 SYDVKM. The CDR3 spans 14 residues. Trimming removed 1 base at V and 3 bases at J, with 9 bases between. CDR3 nucleotide sequence: TGTGCCAGCAGTTTATTGGGGGGGTACACTGAAGCTTTCTTT. It specifies CASSLLGGYTEAFF.

The genes are TRBV11-1 and TRBJ2-1; 8 bases are shared with TRBD2. V dropped 5 bases and J dropped 7; count of bases not matched to a gene: 10. In germline, CDR1 is SGHAT, CDR2 FQDESV (reference sequence). The CDR3 sequence is 15 residues long. The CDR3 loop reads CASSPGTSYLNEQFF. CDR3 bases: TGTGCCAGCAGCCCCGGGACTAGTTATTTGAATGAGCAGTTCTTC.

V and J are TRBV4-3 and TRBJ2-7, with TRBD2 matching 8 bases. After removal of 4 bases from V and 2 bases from J, the junction contained 7 bases not matched to a gene. The CDR3 runs 15 residues. CDR1 LGHNA and CDR2 YSLEER come from the germline V gene. The CDR3 DNA reads as TGCGCCAGCAGCCCTGGTGGCGGGGGGACCTACGAGCAGTACTTC. As protein: CASSPGGGGTYEQYF.

J is TRBJ2-3 and V is TRBV5-1; 8 nucleotides align to TRBD2. With 0 bases clipped from V and 3 bases from J, the junction kept 12 bases outside the gene matches. The CDR3 is 18 amino acids. Looked up from germline, CDR1 is SGHRS and CDR2 is YFSETQ. CDR3 sequence reads: CASSLAPGGPLLTDTQYF. CDR3 sequence (DNA): TGCGCCAGCAGCTTGGCCCCGGGGGGGCCTCTTTTAACAGATACGCAGTATTTT.

V usage is TRBV13 and J usage is TRBJ2-3; tentatively, D is TRBD2 (5 bases). This CDR3 has 14 residues. Trimming removed 6 bases at V and 0 bases at J, with 10 bases between. Germline loops: CDR1 PRHDT, CDR2 FYEKMQ (reference sequence). CDR3 DNA sequence: TGTGCCAGCAGGCGTACTAGTAGCACAGATACGCAGTATTTT. It translates to CASRRTSSTDTQYF.

The chain has TRBV4-1 and TRBJ1-2; D unresolved. V shed 0 bases and J shed 7 bases, with 6 bases lying between them. The CDR3 runs 12 residues. Germline CDR1 reads MGHRA; CDR2 reads YSYEKL. CDR3 coding DNA: TGCGCCAGCAGCCAAGAGATCGGTGGCTACACCTTC. This encodes CASSQEIGGYTF.

The chain recombines TRBV19 with TRBJ2-7, with D tentatively TRBD1 (6 bases). Trimming took off 6 bases at V and 4 bases at J, with 13 bases between the two ends. CDR1 LNHDA and CDR2 SQIVND come from the germline V gene (reference sequence). The CDR3 length is 13 residues. Here the CDR3 reads CASSGWQGYEQYF. The CDR3 DNA is TGTGCCAGTAGCGGGTGGCAGGGGTACGAGCAGTACTTC.

The rearrangement links TRBV7-2 to TRBJ2-3; TRBD2 matches 8 bases. V trimming: 5 bases; J trimming: 4 bases; junction bases outside the gene matches: 11. CDR1 is SGHTA and CDR2 is FQGNSA in the germline V gene. The CDR3 sequence is 16 residues long. This CDR3 reads CASSGGTRGSADTQYF. As DNA, the CDR3 is TGTGCCAGCAGCGGGGGGACTAGGGGTTCAGCAGATACGCAGTATTTT.

Here the CDR3 reads CSASQYRGGGYEQYF. The CDR3 DNA follows: TGCAGTGCGAGTCAATACAGGGGAGGAGGGTACGAGCAGTACTTC. The chain uses TRBV20-1 and TRBJ2-7; TRBD1 is a possible D gene (7 bases). The germline V gene has CDR1 DFQATT and CDR2 SNEGSKA (reference sequence). The V and J ends lost 6 bases and 4 bases respectively, with 22 bases between them. The CDR3 length is 15 residues.

The chain carries TRBV5-1 and TRBJ1-4; 8 bases map to TRBD1. The CDR3 is 16 amino acids. Germline loops: CDR1 SGHRS, CDR2 YFSETQ. The ends lost 3 bases at V and 8 bases at J; junction bases unmatched: 12. CDR3 loop: CASSSTGASLGEKLFF. For the CDR3, the DNA is TGCGCCAGCAGCTCGACAGGGGCCTCTCTCGGAGAAAAACTGTTTTTT.

The genes are TRBV14 and TRBJ2-1, with TRBD2 identical over 7 bases. V lost 4 bases and J lost 4; bases outside the gene matches: 4. CDR1 is SGHDN and CDR2 is FVKESK in the germline V gene. The CDR3 totals 14 residues. CDR3 sequence: CASSPPSGYNEQFF. CDR3 bases: TGTGCCAGCAGCCCCCCTAGCGGTTACAATGAGCAGTTCTTC.

The chain carries TRBV5-4 and TRBJ2-1, with D perhaps matching TRBD1 (5 bases). CDR1 and CDR2 from the germline V gene are SGHNT and YYREEE (reference sequence). The V and J ends lost 4 bases and 6 bases respectively, with 20 bases between them. The CDR3 is made up of 16 amino acids. CDR3 residues: CASSPSGEAGPNEQFF. Written as DNA, the CDR3 is TGTGCCAGCAGCCCCTCAGGTGAGGCAGGGCCCAATGAGCAGTTCTTC.